The 31 T cell receptor beta chains below all came from one sample that was sequenced in a study of monozygotic twins with inflammatory bowel disease. For each CDR3 protein, TCRdb gives one entry from its re-call of the 5' RACE reads, without DNA. The sample yields 350,000 to 400,000 distinct CDR3 sequences, of which the top ten take up about 2.5%. The sequenced sample was blood. The receptors derive from a human donor with ulcerative colitis or Crohn's disease, or a healthy co-twin of an affected twin (not recorded which).

The chain combines TRBV20-1 with TRBJ1-6; the D gene TCRdb calls, TRBD1, cannot be checked with no DNA. CDR3 length: 16 amino acids. Germline CDR1 DFQATT, CDR2 SNEGSKA (reference sequence). CDR3 residues: CSATLYGSKGDSPLHF.

The V call is TRBV18, the J call TRBJ1-6. Germline assignment: CDR1 KGHSH and CDR2 LQKENI. CDR3 size: 14 residues. CDR3: CASSPGPRVSPLHF.

The V and J genes are TRBV28 and TRBJ2-1; with no DNA, the TCRdb D assignment of TRBD1 cannot be verified. The CDR3 has 14 residues. Germline values: CDR1 MDHEN, CDR2 SYDVKM. The chain's CDR3 is CASSRTAPRHEQFF.

This chain connects TRBV12-3 or TRBV12-4 to TRBJ2-4; TCRdb lists TRBD1, though no DNA is available to test this call. This CDR3 comprises 14 residues. CDR3 protein: CASSLPLPRDIQYF.

This chain joins TRBV7-8 and TRBJ2-7; absent DNA, TCRdb's TRBD1 call cannot be checked. The germline V gene encodes CDR1 SGHVS and CDR2 FQNEAQ. CDR3 length equals 16 residues. The CDR3 region is CASSYTPYPSIYEQYF.

The chain combines TRBV7-9 with TRBJ2-3; TCRdb returns TRBD2, unconfirmable since there is no DNA. Germline V gives CDR1 SEHNR, CDR2 FQNEAQ (reference sequence). There are 17 residues in the CDR3. CDR3 in amino acids: CASSLGLAVLSTDTQYF.

The V call is TRBV7-2, the J call TRBJ2-1; TCRdb designates TRBD1, a call that cannot be tested without DNA. CDR3 size: 16 residues. In germline, CDR1 is SGHTA, CDR2 FQGNSA. The CDR3 sequence is CASSLRDRGSYNEQFF.

The V and J genes are TRBV6-1 and TRBJ1-2; TCRdb's assignment of TRBD1 cannot be checked, as there is no DNA. Per germline, CDR1 MNHNS and CDR2 SASEGT. CDR3 size: 16 residues. The chain's CDR3 is CASSIDRASSGYGYTF.

This rearrangement joins TRBV7-2 to TRBJ1-6. The germline V gene has CDR1 SGHTA and CDR2 FQGNSA. This CDR3 is built from 15 residues. Here the CDR3 reads CASSLERADNSPLHF.

V gene TRBV3-1 combines with J gene TRBJ1-2; the D call from TCRdb, TRBD1, cannot be confirmed without DNA. Germline lookup yields CDR1 LGHDT and CDR2 YNNKEL (reference sequence). This CDR3 spans 17 amino acids. CDR3 residues: CASSPRDRGRRSYGYTF.

This chain connects TRBV7-3 to TRBJ2-5; absent DNA, TCRdb's TRBD1 call cannot be checked. CDR1 SGHTA and CDR2 FQGTGA come from the germline V gene. This CDR3 has 15 residues. The CDR3 loop reads CASSLQGGVGETQYF.

The V and J genes are TRBV5-1 and TRBJ2-1; TCRdb's assignment of TRBD1 cannot be checked, as there is no DNA. The CDR3 loop spans 13 amino acids. The germline V gene encodes CDR1 SGHRS and CDR2 YFSETQ. CDR3 protein: CASSVQGYNEQFF.

CDR3 residues: CASRDDPSSYNSPLHF. The V and J genes are TRBV6-2 or TRBV6-3 and TRBJ1-6. In germline, CDR1 is MNHEY, CDR2 SVGEGT. This CDR3 has 16 amino acids.

The chain has TRBV7-8 and TRBJ1-1. This CDR3 is built from 14 residues. CDR1 is SGHVS, CDR2 FQNEAQ, per germline. CDR3 sequence: CASSLAGVNTEAFF.

The chain recombines TRBV7-2 with TRBJ2-7. The CDR3 spans 14 residues. Germline assignment: CDR1 SGHTA and CDR2 FQGNSA. CDR3 in amino acids: CASSPITGAYEQYF.

This chain joins TRBV18 and TRBJ1-1. This CDR3 contains 13 residues. In germline, CDR1 is KGHSH, CDR2 LQKENI. The CDR3 region is CASSMVDLSEAFF.

This sequence joins TRBV6-5 and TRBJ2-7; as DNA is missing, the TRBD1 call by TCRdb cannot be tested. In germline, CDR1 is MNHEY, CDR2 SVGAGI. The CDR3 runs 19 residues. The CDR3 here is CASSFRPGQGFSINYEQYF.

The chain employs TRBV15 and TRBJ1-4. CDR3 length: 16 amino acids. Germline CDR1 and CDR2: LNHNV and YYDKDF (reference sequence). The CDR3 reads CATSSYRDWNVEKLFF.

The chain couples TRBV19 to TRBJ2-2; the D call of TRBD2 rests on TCRdb alone, since no DNA is present to check it. The CDR3 is 15 amino acids. Looked up from germline, CDR1 is LNHDA and CDR2 is SQIVND (reference sequence). CDR3: CASRRLAGDTGELFF.

The V call is TRBV28, the J call TRBJ2-7; checking the TCRdb D call of TRBD2 is not possible without DNA. Germline loops: CDR1 MDHEN, CDR2 SYDVKM. The CDR3 consists of 17 residues. CDR3 protein: CASSLVPSGRKSYEQYF. Drawing the rest from reference TRBV28 and TRBJ2-7, the complete variable domain is DVKVTQSSRYLVKRTGEKVFLECVQDMDHENMFWYRQDPGLGLRLIYFSYDVKMKEKGDIPEGYSVSREKKERFSLILESASTNQTSMYLCASSLVPSGRKSYEQYFGPGTRLTVT.

The chain carries TRBV12-3 or TRBV12-4 and TRBJ1-4. The CDR3 sequence is 12 residues long. The CDR3 region is CASSFYVEKLFF.

The rearrangement uses TRBV11-2 and TRBJ2-3; there is no DNA to check the TCRdb D call of TRBD1. Germline assignment: CDR1 SGHAT and CDR2 FQNNGV. This CDR3 contains 16 residues. This chain's CDR3 is CASSLVKGARTDTQYF.

This chain uses TRBV7-9 with TRBJ2-1; the TRBD2 assignment by TCRdb is unverifiable without DNA. In germline, CDR1 is SEHNR, CDR2 FQNEAQ (reference sequence). The length of the CDR3 is 17 residues. CDR3 residues: CTSSLVGVAGLGNEQFF.

The chain combines TRBV6-2 or TRBV6-3 with TRBJ2-7. Germline CDR1 reads MNHEY; CDR2 reads SVGEGT. This CDR3 is 15 amino acids long. CDR3 sequence: CASSSMIDTSYEQYF.

The chain combines TRBV5-1 with TRBJ2-3; no DNA is available, so the TRBD2 call from TCRdb remains unchecked. Germline V gives CDR1 SGHRS, CDR2 YFSETQ. CDR3 length: 16 amino acids. The CDR3 protein is CASSSPSGGAGDTQYF.

The rearrangement joins TRBV12-3 or TRBV12-4 to TRBJ2-6; there is no DNA to check the TCRdb D call of TRBD1. There are 14 residues in the CDR3. The CDR3 loop reads CASTTGVGANVLTF.

V gene TRBV11-2 combines with J gene TRBJ1-5; TCRdb proposes TRBD1, but this gene call is untestable without DNA. Germline CDR1 and CDR2: SGHAT and FQNNGV. CDR3 length: 15 residues. CDR3 region: CASSIGGGFLQPQHF. Variable domain in full (rest from reference TRBV11-2 and TRBJ1-5): EAGVAQSPRYKIIEKRQSVAFWCNPISGHATLYWYQQILGQGPKLLIQFQNNGVVDDSQLPKDRFSAERLKGVDSTLKIQPAKLEDSAVYLCASSIGGGFLQPQHFGDGTRLSIL.

The chain couples TRBV7-2 to TRBJ2-3; TCRdb names TRBD1, which stays unverified in the absence of DNA. The CDR3 spans 15 residues. Germline V gene lookup returns CDR1 SGHTA and CDR2 FQGNSA. CDR3 sequence: CASSLAPGSTDTQYF.

The chain is built from TRBV10-3 and TRBJ2-7; TCRdb calls TRBD1, which cannot be checked without DNA. CDR3 length: 14 amino acids. CDR1 is ENHRY, CDR2 SYGVKD, per germline. CDR3 sequence: CAISESGQAYEQYF.

This sequence joins TRBV20-1 and TRBJ2-3. Germline CDR1 DFQATT, CDR2 SNEGSKA (reference sequence). The CDR3 runs to 13 residues. The CDR3 loop reads CSARIGGTDTQYF.

The chain uses TRBV12-3 or TRBV12-4 and TRBJ2-4; lacking DNA, the TRBD2 call made by TCRdb goes unchecked. The CDR3 sequence is 14 residues long. The CDR3 sequence: CASSLKGMANIQYF.